These T cell receptor beta chains were read from a single sample in a study of T cell repertoires in cytomegalovirus infection. One entry per CDR3 protein, called by TCRdb with MiXCR from the reads. The sample yields around 800,000 distinct CDR3 sequences, over 25% seen once. The antigens of these receptors remain unknown. The material sequenced was cultured CD8+ T cells from PBMCs, taken from culture after CMV antigen stimulation. These receptors were obtained from a human donor in good health (CMV status not recorded). Some clones in this sample may be carry-over from other donors' samples. Both conserved end residues are part of each CDR3. D genes are given only for firm matches. Rows give clone size only sometimes, using once, few, many, or a class for an expanded clone.

abundance: few
d_gene: -
v_gene: TRBV11-2
CDR3aa: CASTPGGVGTGELFF

abundance: -
d_gene: -
v_gene: TRBV27
CDR3aa: CASSSSLGRTEAFF

abundance: -
d_gene: -
v_gene: TRBV9
CDR3aa: CASSIDLGAPFSGNEQFF

abundance: -
d_gene: -
v_gene: TRBV3-1
CDR3aa: CASSQETPANTGELFF

abundance: -
d_gene: TRBD1
v_gene: TRBV19
CDR3aa: CASSIGVGQGSTDTQYF

abundance: -
d_gene: TRBD2
v_gene: TRBV20-1
CDR3aa: CSADRTSGYEQYF

abundance: -
d_gene: -
v_gene: TRBV12-5
CDR3aa: CASALPGTWGETQYF

abundance: -
d_gene: -
v_gene: TRBV7-6
CDR3aa: CASSFKGGHNEQFF

abundance: many
d_gene: TRBD2
v_gene: TRBV7-8
CDR3aa: CASSRTSASSYEQYF

abundance: -
d_gene: TRBD1
v_gene: TRBV6-1
CDR3aa: CASGFDREYNSPLHF

abundance: -
d_gene: TRBD1
v_gene: TRBV19
CDR3aa: CAGRDRATDTQYF

abundance: -
d_gene: -
v_gene: TRBV6-5
CDR3aa: CASSYSTGLETQYF

abundance: many
d_gene: -
v_gene: TRBV7-9
CDR3aa: CASSIPHRVHNEQFF

abundance: few
d_gene: TRBD2
v_gene: TRBV14
CDR3aa: CASSQDPPGRAQETQYF

abundance: few
d_gene: -
v_gene: TRBV15
CDR3aa: CATSRDGASNQPQHF

abundance: -
d_gene: TRBD1
v_gene: TRBV19
CDR3aa: CATGQDFYGYTF

abundance: -
d_gene: -
v_gene: TRBV7-9
CDR3aa: CASNRGGAEAFF

abundance: -
d_gene: -
v_gene: TRBV29-1
CDR3aa: CSVDTGEGNQPQHF

abundance: -
d_gene: TRBD2
v_gene: TRBV27
CDR3aa: CASSFRGGSGGPQETQYF

abundance: -
d_gene: -
v_gene: TRBV6-4
CDR3aa: CASCERGGYNEQFF

abundance: few
d_gene: TRBD1
v_gene: TRBV6-6
CDR3aa: CASSLGQGWGELFF

abundance: few
d_gene: -
v_gene: TRBV6-5
CDR3aa: CASSYSGSPLHF

abundance: few
d_gene: TRBD1
v_gene: TRBV11-2
CDR3aa: CASSILGQGKQETQYF

abundance: few
d_gene: -
v_gene: TRBV19
CDR3aa: CASSMTVQGTDTQYF

abundance: -
d_gene: TRBD1
v_gene: TRBV7-8
CDR3aa: CASSTRQGGETQYF

abundance: few
d_gene: -
v_gene: TRBV27
CDR3aa: CASSFVYLHSYEGSPLHF

abundance: -
d_gene: -
v_gene: TRBV7-6
CDR3aa: CASSSPEGVRETQYF

abundance: -
d_gene: TRBD1
v_gene: TRBV7-9
CDR3aa: CASSLGDRLYEQYF

abundance: few
d_gene: -
v_gene: TRBV27
CDR3aa: CASSLNGGTGELFF

abundance: -
d_gene: -
v_gene: TRBV25-1
CDR3aa: CASSEFGAEAFF

abundance: -
d_gene: -
v_gene: TRBV5-4
CDR3aa: CASSFSRGMDYTF

abundance: -
d_gene: -
v_gene: TRBV6-1
CDR3aa: CASSEWRSGSYNEQFF

abundance: many
d_gene: TRBD1
v_gene: TRBV6-4
CDR3aa: CASSPGQGAQAGELFF

abundance: -
d_gene: -
v_gene: TRBV6-2/TRBV6-3
CDR3aa: CASTSGASYNSPLHF

abundance: many
d_gene: -
v_gene: TRBV7-2
CDR3aa: CASSLGPGVITDTQYF

abundance: -
d_gene: -
v_gene: TRBV20-1
CDR3aa: CSARIPGYTGELFF

abundance: -
d_gene: -
v_gene: TRBV6-5
CDR3aa: CASSYLAVNQPQHF

abundance: few
d_gene: -
v_gene: TRBV7-9
CDR3aa: CASSLRGTYQETQYF

abundance: few
d_gene: -
v_gene: TRBV7-6
CDR3aa: CASSLQIGAHNEQFF

abundance: -
d_gene: -
v_gene: TRBV6-5
CDR3aa: CASRRTGFSSNTEAFF

abundance: few
d_gene: TRBD1
v_gene: TRBV28
CDR3aa: CASRSVGQGVSEAFF

abundance: -
d_gene: -
v_gene: TRBV2
CDR3aa: CASTLYAGRRGSGANVLTF